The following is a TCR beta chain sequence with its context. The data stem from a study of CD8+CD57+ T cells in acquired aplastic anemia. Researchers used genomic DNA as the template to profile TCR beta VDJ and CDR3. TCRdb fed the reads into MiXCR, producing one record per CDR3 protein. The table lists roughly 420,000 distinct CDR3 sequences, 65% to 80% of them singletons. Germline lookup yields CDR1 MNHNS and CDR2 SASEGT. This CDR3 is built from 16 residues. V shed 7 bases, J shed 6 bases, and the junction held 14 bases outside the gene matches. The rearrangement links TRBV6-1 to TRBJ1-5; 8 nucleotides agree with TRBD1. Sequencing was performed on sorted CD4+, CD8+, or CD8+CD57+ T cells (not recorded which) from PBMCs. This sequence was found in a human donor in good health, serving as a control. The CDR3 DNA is TGTGCCAGCACCACGCGACAGGGGCCTTTGACTCAGCCCCAGCATTTT. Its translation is CASTTRQGPLTQPQHF.